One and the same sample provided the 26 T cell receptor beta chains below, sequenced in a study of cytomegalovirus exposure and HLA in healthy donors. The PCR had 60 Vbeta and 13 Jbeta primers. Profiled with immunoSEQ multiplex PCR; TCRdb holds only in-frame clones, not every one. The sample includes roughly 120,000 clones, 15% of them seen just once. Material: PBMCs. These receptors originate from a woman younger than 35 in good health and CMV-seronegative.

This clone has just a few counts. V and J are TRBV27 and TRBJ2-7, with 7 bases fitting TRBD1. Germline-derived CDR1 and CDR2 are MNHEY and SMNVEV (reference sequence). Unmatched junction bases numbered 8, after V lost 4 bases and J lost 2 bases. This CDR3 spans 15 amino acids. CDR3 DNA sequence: TGTGCCAGCAGTTACCTGACAGGGAGTGCCTACGAGCAGTACTTC. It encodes CASSYLTGSAYEQYF.

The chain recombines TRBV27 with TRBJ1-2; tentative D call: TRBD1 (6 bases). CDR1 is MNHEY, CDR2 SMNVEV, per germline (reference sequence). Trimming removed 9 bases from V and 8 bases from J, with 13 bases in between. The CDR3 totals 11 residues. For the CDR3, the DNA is TGTGCCAGTTTGGCTCAGGGGGGCTACACCTTC. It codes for CASLAQGGYTF.

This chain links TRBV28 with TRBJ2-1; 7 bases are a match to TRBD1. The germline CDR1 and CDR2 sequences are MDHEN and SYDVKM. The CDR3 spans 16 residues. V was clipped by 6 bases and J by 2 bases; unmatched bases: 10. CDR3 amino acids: CASSPKPGQTYNEQFF. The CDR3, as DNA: TGTGCCAGCAGCCCCAAACCGGGACAGACCTACAATGAGCAGTTCTTC.

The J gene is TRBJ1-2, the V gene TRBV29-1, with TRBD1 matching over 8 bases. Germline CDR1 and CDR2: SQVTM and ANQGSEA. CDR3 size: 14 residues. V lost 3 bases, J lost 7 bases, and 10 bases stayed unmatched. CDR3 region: CSVEKAGGVGGYTF. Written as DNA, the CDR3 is TGCAGCGTTGAGAAGGCAGGGGGCGTAGGTGGCTACACCTTC. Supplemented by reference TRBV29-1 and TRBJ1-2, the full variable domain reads SAVISQKPSRDICQRGTSLTIQCQVDSQVTMMFWYRQQPGQSLTLIATANQGSEATYESGFVIDKFPISRPNLTFSTLTVSNMSPEDSSIYLCSVEKAGGVGGYTFGSGTRLTVV.

The CDR3 region is CASSQEGGAEAFF. The DNA of the CDR3 is TGTGCCAGCAGCCAAGAAGGGGGAGCTGAAGCTTTCTTT. This chain joins TRBV4-2 and TRBJ1-1; a possible D gene is TRBD1 (6 bases). The CDR3 spans 13 residues. Germline values: CDR1 LGHNA, CDR2 YNFKEQ. Trimming cost V 0 bases and J 6 bases, with 8 bases left between them.

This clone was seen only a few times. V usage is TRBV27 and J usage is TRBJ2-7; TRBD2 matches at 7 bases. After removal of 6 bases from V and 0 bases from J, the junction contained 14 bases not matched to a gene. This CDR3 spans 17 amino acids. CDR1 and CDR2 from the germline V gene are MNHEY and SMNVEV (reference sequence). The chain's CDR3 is CASRLIRSRGDSYEQYF. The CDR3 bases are TGTGCCAGCAGGCTCATCCGCTCCCGGGGGGACTCCTACGAGCAGTACTTC.

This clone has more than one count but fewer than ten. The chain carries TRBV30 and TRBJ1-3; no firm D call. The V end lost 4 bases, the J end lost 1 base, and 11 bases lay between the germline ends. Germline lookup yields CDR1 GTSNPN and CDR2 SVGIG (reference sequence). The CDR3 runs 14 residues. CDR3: CAWNPRESGNTIYF. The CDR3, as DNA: TGTGCCTGGAATCCGAGGGAGTCTGGAAACACCATATATTTT.

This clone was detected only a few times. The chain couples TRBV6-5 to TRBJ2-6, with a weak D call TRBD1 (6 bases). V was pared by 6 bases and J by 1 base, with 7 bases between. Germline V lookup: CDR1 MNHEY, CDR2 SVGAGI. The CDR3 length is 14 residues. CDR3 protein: CASRGQSGANVLTF. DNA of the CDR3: TGTGCCAGCAGAGGACAGTCTGGGGCCAACGTCCTGACTTTC.

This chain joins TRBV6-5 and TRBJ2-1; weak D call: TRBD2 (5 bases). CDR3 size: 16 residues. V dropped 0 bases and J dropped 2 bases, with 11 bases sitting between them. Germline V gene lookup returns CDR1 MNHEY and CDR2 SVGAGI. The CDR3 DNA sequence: TGTGCCAGCAGTTACTCGGGGAGCTGGACCTACAATGAGCAGTTCTTC. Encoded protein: CASSYSGSWTYNEQFF.

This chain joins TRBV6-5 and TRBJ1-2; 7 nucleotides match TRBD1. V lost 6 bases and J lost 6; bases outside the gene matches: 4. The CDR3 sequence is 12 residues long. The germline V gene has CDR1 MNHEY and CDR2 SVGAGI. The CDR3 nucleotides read TGTGCCAGCAGGGTACAGGGGAATGGCTACACCTTC. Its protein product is CASRVQGNGYTF.

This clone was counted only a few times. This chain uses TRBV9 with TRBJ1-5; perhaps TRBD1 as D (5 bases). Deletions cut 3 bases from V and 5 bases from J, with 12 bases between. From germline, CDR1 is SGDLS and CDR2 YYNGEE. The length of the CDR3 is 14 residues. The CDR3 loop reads CASSGPGADQPQHF. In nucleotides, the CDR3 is TGTGCCAGCAGCGGGCCTGGGGCCGATCAGCCCCAGCATTTT.

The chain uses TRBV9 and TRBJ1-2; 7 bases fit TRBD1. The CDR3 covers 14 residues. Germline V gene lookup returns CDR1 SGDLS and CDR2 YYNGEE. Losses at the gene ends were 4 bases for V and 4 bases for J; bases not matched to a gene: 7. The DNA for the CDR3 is TGTGCCAGCAGCCCGACAGGGCAGTTCTATGGCTACACCTTC. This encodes CASSPTGQFYGYTF.

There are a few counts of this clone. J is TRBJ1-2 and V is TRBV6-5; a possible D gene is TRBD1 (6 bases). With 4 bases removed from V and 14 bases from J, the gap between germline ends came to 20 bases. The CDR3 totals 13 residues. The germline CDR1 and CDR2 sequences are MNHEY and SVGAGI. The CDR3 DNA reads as TGTGCCAGCAGTTCACCGGGACACCTTATCTGTACCTTC. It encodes CASSSPGHLICTF.

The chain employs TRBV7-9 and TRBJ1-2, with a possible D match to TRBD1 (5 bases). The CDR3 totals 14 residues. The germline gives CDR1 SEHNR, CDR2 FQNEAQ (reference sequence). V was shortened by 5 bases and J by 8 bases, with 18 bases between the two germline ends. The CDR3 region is CASSPTALSGGYTF. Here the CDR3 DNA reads TGTGCCAGCAGCCCGACAGCTTTGAGTGGGGGCTACACCTTC.

In nucleotides, the CDR3 is TGTGCCAGCAGTGGGGGGGTAGGGCGCGACACAGATACGCAGTATTTT. Translating gives CASSGGVGRDTDTQYF. The J gene is TRBJ2-3, the V gene TRBV25-1; D perhaps matches TRBD2 (6 bases). The V end was cut by 4 bases, the J end by 2 bases, with 16 bases between. This CDR3 has 16 residues. The germline V gene has CDR1 MGHDK and CDR2 SYGVNS.

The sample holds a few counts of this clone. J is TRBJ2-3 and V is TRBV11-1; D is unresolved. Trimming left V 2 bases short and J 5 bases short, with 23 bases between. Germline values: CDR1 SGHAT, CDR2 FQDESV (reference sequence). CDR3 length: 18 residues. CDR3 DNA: TGTGCCAGCAGCTTAAACGGCGGCAGTAACCAGCTAGAAGATACGCAGTATTTT. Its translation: CASSLNGGSNQLEDTQYF.

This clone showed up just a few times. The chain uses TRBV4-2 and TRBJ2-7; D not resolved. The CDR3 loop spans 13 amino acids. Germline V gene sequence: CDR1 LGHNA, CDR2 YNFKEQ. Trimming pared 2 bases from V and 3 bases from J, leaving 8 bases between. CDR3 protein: CASSQTPNYEQYF. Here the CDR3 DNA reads TGTGCCAGCAGCCAAACTCCTAACTACGAGCAGTACTTC.

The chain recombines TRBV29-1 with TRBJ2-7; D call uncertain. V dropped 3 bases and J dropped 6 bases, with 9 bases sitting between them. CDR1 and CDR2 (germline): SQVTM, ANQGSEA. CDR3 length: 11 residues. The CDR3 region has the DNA TGCAGCGTTGATCGAGGAACCGAGCAGTACTTC. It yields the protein CSVDRGTEQYF.

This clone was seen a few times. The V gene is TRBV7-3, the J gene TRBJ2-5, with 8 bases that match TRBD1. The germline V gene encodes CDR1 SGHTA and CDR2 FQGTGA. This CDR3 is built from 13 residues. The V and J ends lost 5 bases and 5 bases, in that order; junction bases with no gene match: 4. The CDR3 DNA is TGTGCCAGCAGCCCACGGACAGGGGAGACCCAGTACTTC. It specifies CASSPRTGETQYF.

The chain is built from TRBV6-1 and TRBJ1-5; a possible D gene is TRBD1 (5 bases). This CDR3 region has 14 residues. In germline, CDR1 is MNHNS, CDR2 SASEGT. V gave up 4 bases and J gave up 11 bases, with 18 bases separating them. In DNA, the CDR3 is TGTGCCAGCAGTGCTACGACGGACCCCAGGGCCCAGCATTTT. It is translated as CASSATTDPRAQHF.

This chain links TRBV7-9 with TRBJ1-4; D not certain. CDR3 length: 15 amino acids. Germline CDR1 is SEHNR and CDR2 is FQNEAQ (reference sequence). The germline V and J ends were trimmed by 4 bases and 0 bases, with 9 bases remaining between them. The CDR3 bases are TGTGCCAGCAGCTCTAGCAGAACAACTAATGAAAAACTGTTTTTT. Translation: CASSSSRTTNEKLFF.

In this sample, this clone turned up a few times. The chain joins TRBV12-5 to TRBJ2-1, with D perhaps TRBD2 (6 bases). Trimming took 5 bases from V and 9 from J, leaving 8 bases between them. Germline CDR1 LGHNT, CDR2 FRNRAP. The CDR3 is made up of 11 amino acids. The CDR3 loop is CASGRDFEQFF. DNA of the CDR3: TGTGCTAGTGGTCGGGACTTTGAGCAGTTCTTC.

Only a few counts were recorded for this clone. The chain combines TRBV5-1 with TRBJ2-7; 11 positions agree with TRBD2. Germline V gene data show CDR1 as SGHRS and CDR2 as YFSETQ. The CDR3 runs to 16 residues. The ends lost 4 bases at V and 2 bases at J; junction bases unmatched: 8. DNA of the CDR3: TGCGCCAGCAGCGCTCCCCTAGCGGGGGGCCCCTACGAGCAGTACTTC. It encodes CASSAPLAGGPYEQYF.

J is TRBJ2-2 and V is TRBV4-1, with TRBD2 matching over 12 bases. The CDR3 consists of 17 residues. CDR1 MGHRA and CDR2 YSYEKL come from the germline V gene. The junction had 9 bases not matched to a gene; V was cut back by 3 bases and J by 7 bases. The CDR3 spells CASSHLALAGGIGELFF. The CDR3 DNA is TGCGCCAGCAGCCACCTCGCCCTAGCGGGGGGGATCGGGGAGCTGTTTTTT.

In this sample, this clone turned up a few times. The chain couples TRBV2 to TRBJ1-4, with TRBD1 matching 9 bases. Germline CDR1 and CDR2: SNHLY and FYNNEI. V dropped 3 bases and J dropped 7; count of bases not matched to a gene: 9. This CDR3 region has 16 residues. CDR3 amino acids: CASSEGDRESGEKLFF. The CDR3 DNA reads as TGTGCCAGCAGTGAGGGGGACAGGGAATCGGGTGAAAAACTGTTTTTT.

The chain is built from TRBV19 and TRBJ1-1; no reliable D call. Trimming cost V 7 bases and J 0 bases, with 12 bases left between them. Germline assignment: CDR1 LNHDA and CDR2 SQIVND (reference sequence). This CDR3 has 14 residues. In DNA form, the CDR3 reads TGTGCCAGTATTTCGTTGGGAGTGAACACTGAAGCTTTCTTT. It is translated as CASISLGVNTEAFF.